The T cell receptor beta chain described here comes from a study of T cell responses to AZD1222 COVID-19 vaccine. General study points: Vaccine-associated CD4 TCRs spanned spike, dominant at 160-218 and 743-854. Spike-specific TCR repertoires showed rising breadth and depth after two AZD1222 doses. Clonal diversity may have been underestimated in mostly white British donors. Baseline antibody screening turned up just a handful of seropositive AZD1222 recipients.

This clone has just one count. Its target is not known. Assay: immunoSEQ multiplex PCR; the TCRdb copy retains only in-frame clones and omits some. Among about 84,000 clones, 80% to 90% were seen once, and the ten largest hold less than 11%. CDR3 length: 13 residues. The V gene lost 6 bases and the J gene lost 4 bases, with 12 bases spanning the gap. CDR1 LNHDA and CDR2 SQIVND come from the germline V gene (reference sequence). This TCR was sampled from an adult who received the AZD1222 COVID-19 vaccine. V and J are TRBV19 and TRBJ1-1; D not certain. The sequencing here drew on peripheral blood, taken 28 days after the second AZD1222 dose. This CDR3 is CASSVKAATEAFF. For the CDR3, the DNA is TGTGCCAGTAGCGTGAAGGCAGCCACTGAAGCTTTCTTT.